This record concerns one T cell receptor beta chain sequence. Its antigen remains unknown. V shed 5 bases and J 3 bases; nucleotides not matched to a gene: 6. The CDR3 totals 17 residues. Germline assignment: CDR1 MNHEY and CDR2 SMNVEV (reference sequence). The data were taken from a study of T cell responses to AZD1222 COVID-19 vaccine. Sequencing used immunoSEQ multiplex PCR; TCRdb keeps in-frame clones, though not all of them. The sample carries under 70,000 clones, 60% to 85% recorded once. Study observations and caveats: Vaccination with two AZD1222 doses was followed by a rise in Spike-specific TCR breadth and depth. Among the donors, most were white British and more were female, and clonal diversity was possibly underestimated. Only a handful of people who got AZD1222 tested seropositive at baseline. Per reports, nearly half of all spike-specific TCRs target regions that are unmutated in variants.

The receptor's source is an adult in good health. J is TRBJ2-2 and V is TRBV27; 13 bases are a match to TRBD2. The specimen comprised peripheral blood, sampled on day 0 of MenACWY control vaccination. The CDR3 protein is CASSPTSGRFDTGELFF. The CDR3 DNA reads as TGTGCCAGCAGTCCGACTAGCGGGAGGTTCGACACCGGGGAGCTGTTTTTT.